The entry below gives a single T cell receptor beta chain sequence along with its context. What it binds is not known. The data were taken from a study of T-cell memory formation after mild COVID-19. V dropped 2 bases and J dropped 4 bases, with 6 bases sitting between them. The CDR3 length is 13 residues. Per the germline V gene, CDR1 is MNHEY and CDR2 is SVGEGT. Study outcomes and limitations: Mainly CM and EM harbored the contracting CD4+ clones; mainly EMRA harbored the CD8+ ones. Later expanders leaned toward CD4+, whereas clones contracting from day 15 to 85 were balanced CD4/CD8.

It was 5'RACE with constant-segment primers that produced the TCR alpha and TCR beta cDNA libraries, which carried sample barcodes and UMIs. Each CDR3 protein is one row after TCRdb ran MiXCR on the 5' RACE reads. The data contain hundreds of thousands of distinct CDR3 sequences, around 28% of them singletons. Sequencing used PBMCs or a T cell subset sorted from them (not recorded which). The TCR comes from an adult woman who had mild COVID-19 (a few samples of this study predate the infection). Cell type and time point are not known. V and J are TRBV6-2 or TRBV6-3 and TRBJ1-3; D is uncertain. The CDR3: CASSYIFGNTIYF. The CDR3 bases are TGTGCCAGCAGTTACATCTTCGGAAACACCATATATTTT.